This T cell receptor (beta chain) derives from a study of Graves' ophthalmopathy and Graves' hyperthyroidism. Hyperthyroidism patients were newly diagnosed, under 2 months' duration, aged 18 to 65. This clonotype was seen repeatedly, ten times or more. The authors amplified TCR beta CDR3 regions from RNA transcripts. Second-round multiplex PCR came after first-round RT-PCR with HTBI primers. MiXCR was run by TCRdb on the multiplex PCR reads, yielding one entry per CDR3 protein. The table has about 390,000 distinct CDR3 sequences, approximately 18% seen once. Germline-derived CDR1 and CDR2 are SGHAT and FQNNGV. This CDR3 is built from 15 residues. The V end lost 1 base, the J end lost 4 bases, and 10 bases lay between the germline ends.

This clonotype was sampled from an adult woman with stable Graves' hyperthyroidism. The specimen was peripheral blood. The rearrangement uses TRBV11-2 and TRBJ2-2; tentative D call: TRBD1 (5 bases). The CDR3 sequence is CASSLVTGTTGELFF. The CDR3 DNA reads TGTGCCAGCAGCTTAGTAACAGGAACCACCGGGGAGCTGTTTTTT.